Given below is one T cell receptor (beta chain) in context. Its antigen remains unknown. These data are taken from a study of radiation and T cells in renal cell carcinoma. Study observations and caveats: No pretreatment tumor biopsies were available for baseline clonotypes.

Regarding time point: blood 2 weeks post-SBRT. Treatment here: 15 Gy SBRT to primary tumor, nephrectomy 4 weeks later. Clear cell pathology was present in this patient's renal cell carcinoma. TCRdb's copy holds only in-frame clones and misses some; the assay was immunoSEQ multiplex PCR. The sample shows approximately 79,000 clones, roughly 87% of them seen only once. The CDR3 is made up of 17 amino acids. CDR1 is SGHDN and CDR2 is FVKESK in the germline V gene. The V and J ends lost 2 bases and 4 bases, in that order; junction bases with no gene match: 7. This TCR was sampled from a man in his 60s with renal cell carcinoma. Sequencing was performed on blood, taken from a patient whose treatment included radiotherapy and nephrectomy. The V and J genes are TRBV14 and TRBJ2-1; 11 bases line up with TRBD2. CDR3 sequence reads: CASSQHLAGGAYNEQFF. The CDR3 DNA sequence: TGTGCCAGCAGCCAACACTTAGCGGGAGGGGCATACAATGAGCAGTTCTTC.